This T cell receptor (beta chain) emerged from a study of regulatory T cells in long-lasting Graves disease. As for time point: persistent/refractory GD, antithyroid drugs over 5 years with positive TRAb. The authors made the TCR library using RNA they extracted from PBMCs. As concerns this clonotype: Antigen: not known.

Study-level findings and limits: Persistent disease exhibited a predilection for TRBV28, TRBJ1-2 and TRBJ2-5. Accuracy was perhaps lowered by the small sample size.

Assembly of TCR beta libraries relied on iRepertoire HTBI primers together with Arm-PCR of CDR3 regions. Original analysis: Across the samples, identification revealed 60 to 75 TRBV and roughly 13 TRBJ segments. TCRdb reprocessed the multiplex PCR reads with MiXCR, giving one entry per CDR3 protein. TCRdb assigned the V and J calls; the authors' analysis was not used. Counted here are about 400,000 distinct CDR3 sequences, under 25% occurring once; the ten biggest clones make up less than 25%. Trimming took off 0 bases at V and 5 bases at J, with 22 bases between the two ends. The CDR3 loop spans 17 amino acids. Germline loops: CDR1 DFQATT, CDR2 SNEGSKA (reference sequence).

This specimen consisted of peripheral blood mononuclear cells (PBMCs), obtained when the disease was refractory, from a patient treated with antithyroid drugs. The TCR comes from a female donor with Graves disease. The rearrangement links TRBV20-1 to TRBJ1-2; TRBD1 is a possible D gene (5 bases). The CDR3 DNA sequence: TGCAGTGCTAGAGATTCCTCCGGGGCAGGAATGCCATATGGCTACACCTTC. As protein: CSARDSSGAGMPYGYTF.